This TCR beta chain was recorded in a study of OX40 agonist ivuxolimab in advanced cancers. General study findings and limits: Which antigen the expanded peripheral T cells recognized is unknown.

Of note for this clone: Antigen specificity is unknown.

The CDR3 is 13 amino acids. Germline lookup yields CDR1 LNHDA and CDR2 SQIVND (reference sequence). V shed 7 bases and J shed 1 base, with 8 bases lying between them. Sequencing was performed with immunoSEQ multiplex PCR; in TCRdb, only in-frame clones are kept and a portion is missing. The table includes about 79,000 clones, about 90% detected once. Sequencing was performed on CD4+ or CD8+ T cells sorted from blood, taken in a trial of the OX40 agonist ivuxolimab. The chain uses TRBV19 and TRBJ1-3; the D is unclear. This TCR derives from an adult with an advanced solid tumor such as melanoma, head and neck, liver or kidney cancer. The CDR3 nucleotides are TGTGCCAGTATGACGGCTTCTGGAAACACCATATATTTT. This gives the protein CASMTASGNTIYF.